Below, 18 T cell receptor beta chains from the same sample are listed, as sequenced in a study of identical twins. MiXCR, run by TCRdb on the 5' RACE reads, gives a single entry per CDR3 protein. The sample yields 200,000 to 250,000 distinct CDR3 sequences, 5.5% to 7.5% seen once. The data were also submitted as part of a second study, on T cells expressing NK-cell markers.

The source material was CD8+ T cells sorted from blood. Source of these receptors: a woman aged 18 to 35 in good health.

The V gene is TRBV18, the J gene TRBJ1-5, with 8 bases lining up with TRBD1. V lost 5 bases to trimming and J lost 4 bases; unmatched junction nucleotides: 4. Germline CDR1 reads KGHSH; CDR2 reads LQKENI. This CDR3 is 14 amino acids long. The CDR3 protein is CASSTQGGNQPQHF. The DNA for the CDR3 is TGTGCCAGCTCAACACAGGGGGGAAATCAGCCCCAGCATTTT.

In DNA form, the CDR3 reads TGTGCCAGCAGCTTAGGTCAGGGATTCTACAATGAGCAGTTCTTC. Protein sequence: CASSLGQGFYNEQFF. The V and J genes are TRBV7-2 and TRBJ2-1; TRBD1 is a possible D gene (5 bases). The CDR3 totals 15 residues. Germline assignment: CDR1 SGHTA and CDR2 FQGNSA. V lost 1 base and J lost 3, with 10 bases in between.

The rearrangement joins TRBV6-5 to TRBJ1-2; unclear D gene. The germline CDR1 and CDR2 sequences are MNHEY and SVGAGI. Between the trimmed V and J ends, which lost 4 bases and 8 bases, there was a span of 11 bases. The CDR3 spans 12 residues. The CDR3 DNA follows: TGTGCCAGCAGTTCCCCAACCAGAGGCTACACCTTC. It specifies CASSSPTRGYTF.

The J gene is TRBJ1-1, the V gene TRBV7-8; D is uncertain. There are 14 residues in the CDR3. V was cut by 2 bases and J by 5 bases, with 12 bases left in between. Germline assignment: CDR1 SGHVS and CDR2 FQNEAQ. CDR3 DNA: TGTGCCAGCAGCTTACTGGGTCTGGGGACTGAAGCTTTCTTT. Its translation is CASSLLGLGTEAFF.

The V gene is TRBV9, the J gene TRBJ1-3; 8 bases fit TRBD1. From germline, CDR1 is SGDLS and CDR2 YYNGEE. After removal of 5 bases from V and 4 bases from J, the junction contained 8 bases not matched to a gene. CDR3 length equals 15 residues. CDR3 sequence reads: CASRSTGASGNTIYF. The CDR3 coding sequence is TGTGCCAGCAGGTCGACAGGGGCGTCCGGAAACACCATATATTTT.

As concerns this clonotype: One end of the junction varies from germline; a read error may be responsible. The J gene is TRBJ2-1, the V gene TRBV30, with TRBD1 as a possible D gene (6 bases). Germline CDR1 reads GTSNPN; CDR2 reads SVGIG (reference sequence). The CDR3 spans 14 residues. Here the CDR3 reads CAWSVSTGYNERFF. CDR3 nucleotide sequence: TGTGCCTGGAGTGTTTCCACAGGGTACAATGAGCGGTTCTTC.

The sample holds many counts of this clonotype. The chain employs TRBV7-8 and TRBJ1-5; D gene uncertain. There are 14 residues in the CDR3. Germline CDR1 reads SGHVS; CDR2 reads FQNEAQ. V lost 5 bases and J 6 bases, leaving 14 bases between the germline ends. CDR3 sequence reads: CASSPAFSVQPQHF. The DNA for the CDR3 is TGTGCCAGCAGCCCAGCCTTCTCGGTTCAGCCCCAGCATTTT.

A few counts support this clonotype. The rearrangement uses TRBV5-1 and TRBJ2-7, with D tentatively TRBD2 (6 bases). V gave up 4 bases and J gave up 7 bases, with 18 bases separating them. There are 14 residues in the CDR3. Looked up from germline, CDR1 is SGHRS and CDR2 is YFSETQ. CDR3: CASSRGTSVGEQYF. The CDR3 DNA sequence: TGCGCCAGCAGCCGGGGGACTTCCGTAGGGGAGCAGTACTTC.

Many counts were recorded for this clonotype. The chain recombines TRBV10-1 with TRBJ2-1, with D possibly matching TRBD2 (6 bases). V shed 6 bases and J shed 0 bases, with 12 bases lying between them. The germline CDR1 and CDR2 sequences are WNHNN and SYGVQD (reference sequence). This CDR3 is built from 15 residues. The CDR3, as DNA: TGCGCCAGCAGCCGGGACTTAAGCTCCTACAATGAGCAGTTCTTC. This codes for CASSRDLSSYNEQFF.

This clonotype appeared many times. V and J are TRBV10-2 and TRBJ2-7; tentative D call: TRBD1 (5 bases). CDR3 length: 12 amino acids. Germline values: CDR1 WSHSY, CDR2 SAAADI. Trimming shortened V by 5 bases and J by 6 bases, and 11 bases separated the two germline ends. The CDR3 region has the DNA TGCGCCAGCAGTTCCGTGGGGCTCGAGCAGTACTTC. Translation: CASSSVGLEQYF.

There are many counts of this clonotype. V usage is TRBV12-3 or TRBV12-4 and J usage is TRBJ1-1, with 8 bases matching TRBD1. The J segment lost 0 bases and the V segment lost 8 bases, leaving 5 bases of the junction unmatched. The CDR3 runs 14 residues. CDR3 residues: CASGGTGMNTEAFF. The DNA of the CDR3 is TGTGCCAGCGGGGGGACAGGTATGAACACTGAAGCTTTCTTT.

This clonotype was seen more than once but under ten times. The CDR3 here is CASSFPGTGAYEQYF. The CDR3 coding sequence is TGTGCCAGCAGCTTTCCAGGGACAGGGGCCTACGAGCAGTACTTC. This chain uses TRBV7-9 with TRBJ2-7; 10 bases match TRBD1. The V and J ends lost 3 bases and 2 bases, in that order; junction bases with no gene match: 4. This CDR3 is built from 15 residues. Germline assignment: CDR1 SEHNR and CDR2 FQNEAQ (reference sequence). The complete variable domain, with remaining parts taken from reference TRBV7-9 and TRBJ2-7, reads DTGVSQNPRHKITKRGQNVTFRCDPISEHNRLYWYRQTLGQGPEFLTYFQNEAQLEKSRLLSDRFSAERPKGSFSTLEIQRTEQGDSAMYLCASSFPGTGAYEQYFGPGTRLTVT.

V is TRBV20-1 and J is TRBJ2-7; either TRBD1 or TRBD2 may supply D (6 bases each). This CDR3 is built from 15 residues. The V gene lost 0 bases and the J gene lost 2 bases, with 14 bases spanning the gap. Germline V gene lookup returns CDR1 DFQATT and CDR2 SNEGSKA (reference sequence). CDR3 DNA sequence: TGCAGTGCTAGAGAGGGGGGCACCATCCCCTACGAGCAGTACTTC. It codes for CSAREGGTIPYEQYF.

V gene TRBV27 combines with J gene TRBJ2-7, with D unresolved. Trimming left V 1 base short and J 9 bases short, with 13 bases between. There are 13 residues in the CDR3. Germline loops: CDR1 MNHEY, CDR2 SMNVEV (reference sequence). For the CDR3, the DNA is TGTGCCAGCAGTTTATACCCCCAAAACGGGCAGTACTTC. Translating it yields CASSLYPQNGQYF.

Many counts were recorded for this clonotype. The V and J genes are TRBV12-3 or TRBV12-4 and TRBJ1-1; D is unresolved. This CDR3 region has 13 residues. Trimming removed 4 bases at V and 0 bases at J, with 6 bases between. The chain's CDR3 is CASSSGMNTEAFF. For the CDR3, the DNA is TGTGCCAGCAGTTCAGGTATGAACACTGAAGCTTTCTTT.

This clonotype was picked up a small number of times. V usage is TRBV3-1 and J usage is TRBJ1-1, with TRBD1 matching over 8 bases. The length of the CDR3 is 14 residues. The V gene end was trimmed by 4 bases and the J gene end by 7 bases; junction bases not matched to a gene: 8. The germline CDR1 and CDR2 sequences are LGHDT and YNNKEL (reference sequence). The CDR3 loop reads CASSPRTTGDEAFF. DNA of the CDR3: TGTGCCAGCAGCCCCCGGACGACAGGGGATGAAGCTTTCTTT.

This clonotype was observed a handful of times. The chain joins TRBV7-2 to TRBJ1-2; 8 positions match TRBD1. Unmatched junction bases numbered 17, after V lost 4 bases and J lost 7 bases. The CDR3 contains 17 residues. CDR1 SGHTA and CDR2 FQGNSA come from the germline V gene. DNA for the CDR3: TGTGCCAGCAGCTCCGTGGGGGGGACGCAGGGGGCTTCTGGCTACACCTTC. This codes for CASSSVGGTQGASGYTF. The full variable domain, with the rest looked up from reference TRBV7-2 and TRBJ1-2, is GAGVSQSPSNKVTEKGKDVELRCDPISGHTALYWYRQSLGQGLEFLIYFQGNSAPDKSGLPSDRFSAERTGGSVSTLTIQRTQQEDSAVYLCASSSVGGTQGASGYTFGSGTRLTVV.

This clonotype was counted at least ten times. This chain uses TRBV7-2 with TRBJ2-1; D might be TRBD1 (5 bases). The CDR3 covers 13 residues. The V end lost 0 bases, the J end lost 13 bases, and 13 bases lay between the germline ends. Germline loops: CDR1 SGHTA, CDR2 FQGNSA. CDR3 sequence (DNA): TGTGCCAGCAGCTTAGCCCCAGGGCGGTCCCAGTTCTTC. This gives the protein CASSLAPGRSQFF.